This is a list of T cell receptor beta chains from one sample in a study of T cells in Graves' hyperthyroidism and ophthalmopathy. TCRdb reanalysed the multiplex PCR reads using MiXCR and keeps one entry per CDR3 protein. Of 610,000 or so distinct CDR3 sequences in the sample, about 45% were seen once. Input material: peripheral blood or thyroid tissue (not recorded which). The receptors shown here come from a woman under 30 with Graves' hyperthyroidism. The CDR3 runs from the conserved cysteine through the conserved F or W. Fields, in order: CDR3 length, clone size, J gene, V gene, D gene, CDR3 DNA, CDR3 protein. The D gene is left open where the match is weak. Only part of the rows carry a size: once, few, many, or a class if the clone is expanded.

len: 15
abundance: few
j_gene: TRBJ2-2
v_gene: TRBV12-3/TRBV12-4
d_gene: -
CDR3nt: TGTGCCAGCAACCTCAACAGGGTTAACACCGGGGAGCTGTTTTTT
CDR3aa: CASNLNRVNTGELFF

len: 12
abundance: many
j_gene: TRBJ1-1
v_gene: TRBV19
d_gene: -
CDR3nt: TGTGCCAGTGTCAGGGGTGGAACTGAAGCTTTCTTT
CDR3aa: CASVRGGTEAFF

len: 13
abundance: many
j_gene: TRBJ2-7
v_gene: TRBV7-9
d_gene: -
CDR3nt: TGTGCCAGCAGCTCTCCAGGGGTCGACGAGCAGTACTTC
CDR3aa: CASSSPGVDEQYF

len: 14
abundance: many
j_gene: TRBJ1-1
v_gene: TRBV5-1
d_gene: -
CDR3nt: TGCGCCAGCACCCAAGGGGTGGAGTCCACTGAAGCTTTCTTT
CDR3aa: CASTQGVESTEAFF

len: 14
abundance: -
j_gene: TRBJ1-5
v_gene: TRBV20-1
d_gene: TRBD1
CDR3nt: TGCAGTGCTAGCAGGGGGACAGGGTTTCGGAATGAGCATTTT
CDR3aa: CSASRGTGFRNEHF

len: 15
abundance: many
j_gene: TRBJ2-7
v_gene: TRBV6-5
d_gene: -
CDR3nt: TGTGCCAGCAGTTACTTAGTAGCGGCAACCTACGAGCAGTACTTC
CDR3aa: CASSYLVAATYEQYF

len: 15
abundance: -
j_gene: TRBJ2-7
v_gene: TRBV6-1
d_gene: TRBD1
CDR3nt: TGTGCCATCAGTGAAGCGACAGGGGAAGGGCAAGAGCAGTACTTC
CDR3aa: CAISEATGEGQEQYF

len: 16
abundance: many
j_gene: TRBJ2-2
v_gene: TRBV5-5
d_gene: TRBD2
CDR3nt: TGTGCCAGCAGCGGACTAGCGGGTTTGGACACCGGGGAGCTGTTTTTT
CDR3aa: CASSGLAGLDTGELFF

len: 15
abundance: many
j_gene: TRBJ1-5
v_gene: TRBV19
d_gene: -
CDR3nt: TGTGCCACCCAGGAGCGGTGGAGTAGCAATCAGCCCCAGCATTTT
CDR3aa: CATQERWSSNQPQHF

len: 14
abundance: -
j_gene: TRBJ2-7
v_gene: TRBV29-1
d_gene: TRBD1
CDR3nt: TGCAGCCAAACCGGGACAGGTCAAACCTACGAGCAGTACTTC
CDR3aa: CSQTGTGQTYEQYF

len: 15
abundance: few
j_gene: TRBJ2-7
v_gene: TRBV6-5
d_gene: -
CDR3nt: TGTGCCAGCAGAACAGGACAGAATCTCCCCTACGAGCAGTACTTC
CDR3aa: CASRTGQNLPYEQYF

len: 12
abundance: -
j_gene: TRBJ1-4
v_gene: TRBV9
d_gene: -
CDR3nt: TGTGCCAGCAGCGCAATAGCGGACGGCGGGTTTTTT
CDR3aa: CASSAIADGGFF

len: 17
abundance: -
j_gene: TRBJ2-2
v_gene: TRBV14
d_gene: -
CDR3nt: TGTGCCAGCAGCCAAGAATCAGGGCTATACAACACCGGGGAGCTGTTTTTT
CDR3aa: CASSQESGLYNTGELFF

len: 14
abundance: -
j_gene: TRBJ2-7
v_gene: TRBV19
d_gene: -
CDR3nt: TGTGCCAGTAGTCCAACTACTAGCAGCTACGAGCAGTACTTC
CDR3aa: CASSPTTSSYEQYF

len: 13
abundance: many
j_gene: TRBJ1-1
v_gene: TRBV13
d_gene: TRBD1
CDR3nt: TGTGCCAGCAGCTTAGGCGACAGGGAAGAAGCTTTCTTT
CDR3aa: CASSLGDREEAFF

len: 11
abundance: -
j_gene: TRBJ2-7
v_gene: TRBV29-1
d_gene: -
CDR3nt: TGCAGCTTGGAAGGTGACTACGAGCAGTACTTC
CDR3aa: CSLEGDYEQYF

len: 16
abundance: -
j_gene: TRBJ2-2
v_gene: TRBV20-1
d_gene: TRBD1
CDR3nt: TGCAGTGCTAGACAGACAGGGGGCGTTGGCACCGGGGAGCTGTTTTTT
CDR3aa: CSARQTGGVGTGELFF

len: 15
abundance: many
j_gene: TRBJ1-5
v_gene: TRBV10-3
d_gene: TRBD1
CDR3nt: TGTGCCATCAGTGAGTCGACAGGGAGGAATCAGCCCCAGCATTTT
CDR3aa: CAISESTGRNQPQHF

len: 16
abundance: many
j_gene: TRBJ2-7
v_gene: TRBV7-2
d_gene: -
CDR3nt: TGTGCCAGCAGCCCTAGAGGGGCAGCGAGCTCCTACGAGCAGTACTTC
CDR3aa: CASSPRGAASSYEQYF

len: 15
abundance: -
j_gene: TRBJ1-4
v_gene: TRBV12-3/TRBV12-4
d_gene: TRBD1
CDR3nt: TGTGCCAGCAGTTTCGACAGGGTTTACAATGAAAAACTGTTTTTT
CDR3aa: CASSFDRVYNEKLFF

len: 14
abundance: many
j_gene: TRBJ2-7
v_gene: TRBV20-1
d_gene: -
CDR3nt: TGCAGTGCTGGGGAGGAGGGGTCCCTCTACGAGCAGTACTTC
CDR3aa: CSAGEEGSLYEQYF

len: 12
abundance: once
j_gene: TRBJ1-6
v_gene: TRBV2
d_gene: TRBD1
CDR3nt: TGTGCCAGCATCCAGGGGGAATCACCCCTCCACTTT
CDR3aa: CASIQGESPLHF

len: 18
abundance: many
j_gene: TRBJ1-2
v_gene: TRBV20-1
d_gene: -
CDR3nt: TGCAGTGCTAGAGATCTCCCCCGTCCGAGTCGGACTAACTATGGCTACACCTTC
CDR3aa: CSARDLPRPSRTNYGYTF

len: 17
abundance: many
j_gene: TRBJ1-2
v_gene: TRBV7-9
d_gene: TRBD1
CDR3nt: TGTGCCAGCAGCTTAGCGGGACAGGGGGAGCATAACTATGGCTACACCTTC
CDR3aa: CASSLAGQGEHNYGYTF

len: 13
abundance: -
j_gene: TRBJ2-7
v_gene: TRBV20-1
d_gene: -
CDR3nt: TGCAGTCTCCGTCAAGGGCCCCGGGACGAGCAGTACTTC
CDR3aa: CSLRQGPRDEQYF

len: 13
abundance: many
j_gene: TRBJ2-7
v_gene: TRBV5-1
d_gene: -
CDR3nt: TGTGCCAGCAGCTTGACAGTGTCCTACGAGCAGTACTTC
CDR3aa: CASSLTVSYEQYF

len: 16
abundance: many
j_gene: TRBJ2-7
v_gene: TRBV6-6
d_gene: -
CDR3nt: TGTGCCAGCAGTTACTCGAGACAGTTGAACGACTACGAGCAGTACTTC
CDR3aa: CASSYSRQLNDYEQYF

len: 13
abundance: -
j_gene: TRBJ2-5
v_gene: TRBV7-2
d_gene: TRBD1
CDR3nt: TGTGCCAGCAGCTTAGAGGGGACCGGACAGGGGTACTTC
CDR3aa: CASSLEGTGQGYF

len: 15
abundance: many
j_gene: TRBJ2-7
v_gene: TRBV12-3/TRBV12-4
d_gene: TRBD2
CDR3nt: TGTGCCAGCAGTTTCGGGACTAGCGGGACCAACGAGCAGTACTTC
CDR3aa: CASSFGTSGTNEQYF

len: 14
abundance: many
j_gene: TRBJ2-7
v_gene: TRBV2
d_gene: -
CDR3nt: TGTGCCAGCAGTGAAGACAGATGGAGCTACGAGCAGTACTTC
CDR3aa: CASSEDRWSYEQYF

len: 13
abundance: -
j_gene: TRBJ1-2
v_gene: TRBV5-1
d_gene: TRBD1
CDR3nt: TGCGCCAGCAGCCCCGGGACAGGGGAGGGCTACACCTTC
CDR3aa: CASSPGTGEGYTF

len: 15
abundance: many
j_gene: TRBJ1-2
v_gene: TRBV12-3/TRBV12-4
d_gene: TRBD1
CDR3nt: TGTGCCAGCAGTTTCCGGGACAGGGATGGCTATGGCTACACCTTC
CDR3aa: CASSFRDRDGYGYTF

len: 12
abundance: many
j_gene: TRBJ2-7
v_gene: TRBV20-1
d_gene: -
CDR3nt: TGCAGTGGGGCAGGTTCCTCCTACGAGCAGTACTTC
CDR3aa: CSGAGSSYEQYF

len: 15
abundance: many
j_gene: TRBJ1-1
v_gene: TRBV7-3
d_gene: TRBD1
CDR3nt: TGTGCCAGCAGCAACTACAGGGGGGAAAACACTGAAGCTTTCTTT
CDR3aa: CASSNYRGENTEAFF

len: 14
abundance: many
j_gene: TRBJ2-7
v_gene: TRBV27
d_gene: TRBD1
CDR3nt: TGTGCCAGCAGCCGCAGGGGGTTTACGTACGAGCAGTACTTC
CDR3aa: CASSRRGFTYEQYF

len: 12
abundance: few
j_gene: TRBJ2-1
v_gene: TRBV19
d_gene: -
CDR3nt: TGTGCCAGTAACCCAGGCTACAATGAGCAGTTCTTC
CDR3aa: CASNPGYNEQFF

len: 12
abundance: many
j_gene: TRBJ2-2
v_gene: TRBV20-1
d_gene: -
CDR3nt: TGCAGTGCTAGAGTGCGGTCCGGGGAGCTGTTTTTT
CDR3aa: CSARVRSGELFF

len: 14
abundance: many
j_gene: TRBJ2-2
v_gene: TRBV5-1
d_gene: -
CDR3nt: TGCGCCAGCAGCGCGGGACAGAGCACCGGGGAGCTGTTTTTT
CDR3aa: CASSAGQSTGELFF

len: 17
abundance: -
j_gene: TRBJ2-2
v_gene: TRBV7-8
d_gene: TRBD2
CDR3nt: TGTGCCAGCAGCAACAGTCCTAGCGGGATCAGCACCGGGGAGCTGTTTTTT
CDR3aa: CASSNSPSGISTGELFF

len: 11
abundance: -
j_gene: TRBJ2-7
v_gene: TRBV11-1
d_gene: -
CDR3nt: TGTGCCCAGCGTCGTTTATGGGAGCAGTACTTC
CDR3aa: CAQRRLWEQYF

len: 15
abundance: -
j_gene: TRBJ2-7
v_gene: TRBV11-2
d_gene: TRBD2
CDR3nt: TGTGCCAGCAGCTTAACTAGCGGGAGTAACTACGAGCAGTACTTC
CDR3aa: CASSLTSGSNYEQYF

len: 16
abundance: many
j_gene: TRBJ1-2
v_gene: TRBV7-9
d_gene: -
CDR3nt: TGCGCCAGCAGCCAAGGTAGAACAGCCAGTAACTATGGCTACACCTTC
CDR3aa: CASSQGRTASNYGYTF

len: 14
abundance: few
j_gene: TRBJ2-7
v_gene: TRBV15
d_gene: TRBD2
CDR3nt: TGTGCCACCAGCAGTAGCGGGTCGACCTACGAGCAGTACTTC
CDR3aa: CATSSSGSTYEQYF

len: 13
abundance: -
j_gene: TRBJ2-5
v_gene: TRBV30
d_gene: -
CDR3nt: TGTGCCTGGAGTGTAAGCGGAGGAGAGACCCAGTACTTC
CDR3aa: CAWSVSGGETQYF

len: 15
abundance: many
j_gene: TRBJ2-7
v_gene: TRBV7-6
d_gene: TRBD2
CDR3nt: TGTGCCAGCAGCCCCGGGAGCGGGAGAGTCTACGAGCAGTACTTC
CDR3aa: CASSPGSGRVYEQYF

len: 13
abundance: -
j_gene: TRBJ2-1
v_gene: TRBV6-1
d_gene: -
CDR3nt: TGTGCCAGCACTAGCAGTGGGCCCAATGAGCAGTTCTTC
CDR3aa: CASTSSGPNEQFF

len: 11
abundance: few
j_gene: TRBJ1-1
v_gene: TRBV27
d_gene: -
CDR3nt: TGTGCCAGCCGGGGGCCCGGTGAAGCTTTCTTT
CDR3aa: CASRGPGEAFF

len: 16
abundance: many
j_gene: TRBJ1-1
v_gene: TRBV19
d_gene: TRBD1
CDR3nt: TGTGCCAGTAGCACCGACAGGGCCCCGGGGAACACTGAAGCTTTCTTT
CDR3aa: CASSTDRAPGNTEAFF

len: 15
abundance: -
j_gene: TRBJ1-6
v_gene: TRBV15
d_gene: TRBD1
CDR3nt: TGTGCCACCAGCACCCGGGACAGGAATAATTCACCCCTCCACTTT
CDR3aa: CATSTRDRNNSPLHF